This T cell receptor beta chain is drawn from a study of blood T cell repertoires in COVID-19. Trimming cost V 1 base and J 1 base, with 13 bases left between them. The CDR3 sequence is 16 residues long. CDR1 is LGHNA, CDR2 YSLEER, per germline. Assay used: immunoSEQ multiplex PCR; TCRdb lists only in-frame clones, some missing. This sample has hundreds of thousands of clones, with 70% to 90% found just once. The chain is built from TRBV4-3 and TRBJ1-1; D possibly corresponds to TRBD1 (6 bases). This receptor was taken from a woman aged 60-75 years with acute or convalescent COVID-19. Sample: peripheral blood. The CDR3 sequence is CASSQGSSRGNTEAFF. In nucleotides, the CDR3 is TGCGCCAGCAGCCAAGGCTCCTCCAGGGGGAACACTGAAGCTTTCTTT.